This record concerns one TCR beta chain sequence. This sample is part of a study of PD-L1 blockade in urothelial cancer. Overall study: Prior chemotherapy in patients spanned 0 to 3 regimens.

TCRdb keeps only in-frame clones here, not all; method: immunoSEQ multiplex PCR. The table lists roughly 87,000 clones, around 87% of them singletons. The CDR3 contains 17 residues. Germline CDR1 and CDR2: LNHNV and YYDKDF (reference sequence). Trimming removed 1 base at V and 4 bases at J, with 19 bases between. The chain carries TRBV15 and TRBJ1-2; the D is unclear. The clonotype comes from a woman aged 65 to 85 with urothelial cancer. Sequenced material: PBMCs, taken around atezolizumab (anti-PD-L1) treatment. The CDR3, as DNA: TGTGCCACCAGCAGAGCTCCGGACGCGGGGTCGGGCTATGGCTACACCTTC. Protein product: CATSRAPDAGSGYGYTF.